The next 13 T cell receptor beta chains were all read from a single sample in a study of cytomegalovirus exposure and HLA in healthy donors. The PCR had 60 Vbeta and 13 Jbeta primers. Some clones are missing from TCRdb's copy, which holds only in-frame ones; the method was immunoSEQ multiplex PCR. The table records roughly 190,000 clones, approximately 80% of them present only once. Sample: PBMCs. These receptors were collected from a young woman in good health and CMV-seronegative.

This clone turned up a few times. The CDR3 region has the DNA TGTGCCTGGAGTGTAAGGAGTGCAGGGAATCAGCCCCAGCATTTT. Its translation is CAWSVRSAGNQPQHF. This chain connects TRBV30 to TRBJ1-5, with D tentatively TRBD1 (5 bases). This CDR3 is built from 15 residues. V was trimmed by 0 bases and J by 4 bases, leaving 13 bases between them. Germline V lookup: CDR1 GTSNPN, CDR2 SVGIG (reference sequence).

This clone was counted only a few times. V and J are TRBV4-3 and TRBJ2-1, with D maybe TRBD2 (6 bases). V shed 4 bases and J shed 5 bases, with 18 bases lying between them. This CDR3 is built from 16 residues. In germline, CDR1 is LGHNA, CDR2 YSLEER. The CDR3 region has the DNA TGCGCCAGCAGCCCCTTGGACGGGAGCTTCCACAATGAGCAGTTCTTC. This encodes CASSPLDGSFHNEQFF.

This chain links TRBV29-1 with TRBJ1-2; 8 bases are a match to TRBD1. The CDR3 is made up of 12 amino acids. Germline V gives CDR1 SQVTM, CDR2 ANQGSEA. Trimming removed 4 bases from V and 3 bases from J; junction bases left unmatched: 1. The CDR3, as DNA: TGCAGCGTTGGACAGGGGTACTATGGCTACACCTTC. It encodes CSVGQGYYGYTF.

V gene TRBV5-5 combines with J gene TRBJ1-1; TRBD1 agrees at 7 bases. Germline loops: CDR1 SGHKS, CDR2 YYEKEE (reference sequence). The CDR3 consists of 14 residues. Losses at the gene ends were 2 bases for V and 3 bases for J; bases not matched to a gene: 4. In nucleotides, the CDR3 is TGTGCCAGCAGCTTAGGGGGCGTTTACACTGAAGCTTTCTTT. Its translation is CASSLGGVYTEAFF.

This clone was counted a single time. The chain links TRBV9 to TRBJ2-1; the D gene is possibly TRBD2 (6 bases). Looked up from germline, CDR1 is SGDLS and CDR2 is YYNGEE. Trimming cost V 0 bases and J 7 bases, with 11 bases left between them. The CDR3 extends over 14 amino acids. CDR3 bases: TGTGCCAGCAGCGTAGGGTCTAGCGCAAATGAGCAGTTCTTC. Translation gives CASSVGSSANEQFF.

The chain has TRBV7-9 and TRBJ2-3, with D unresolved. Looked up from germline, CDR1 is SEHNR and CDR2 is FQNEAQ (reference sequence). The ends were cut back, 0 bases at V and 0 bases at J, with 10 bases in the middle. The CDR3 contains 16 residues. The CDR3 protein is CASSLARSSSTDTQYF. CDR3 DNA: TGTGCCAGCAGCTTAGCCAGGTCGTCGAGCACAGATACGCAGTATTTT.

The chain recombines TRBV30 with TRBJ1-1; a weak D match, TRBD1 (5 bases). The germline CDR1 and CDR2 sequences are GTSNPN and SVGIG (reference sequence). V lost 3 bases to trimming and J lost 2 bases, with 13 bases between them. CDR3 length: 14 amino acids. DNA of the CDR3: TGTGCCTGGAGCCCTTTGGGGCTCAACACTGAAGCTTTCTTT. Translating gives CAWSPLGLNTEAFF. Based on the CDR3 plus reference TRBV30 and TRBJ1-1, the full variable domain is SQTIHQWPATLVQPVGSPLSLECTVEGTSNPNLYWYRQAAGRGLQLLFYSVGIGQISSEVPQNLSASRPQDRQFILSSKKLLLSDSGFYLCAWSPLGLNTEAFFGQGTRLTVV.

This clone is a singleton in its sample. This chain uses TRBV5-4 with TRBJ2-1; TRBD2 matches at 8 bases. Germline CDR1 reads SGHNT; CDR2 reads YYREEE (reference sequence). V shed 3 bases, J shed 0 bases, and the junction held 5 bases outside the gene matches. This CDR3 is 16 amino acids long. CDR3: CASSWLAGRSYNEQFF. In nucleotides, the CDR3 is TGTGCCAGCAGCTGGTTAGCGGGACGCTCCTACAATGAGCAGTTCTTC.

The genes are TRBV28 and TRBJ2-1; 12 nucleotides line up with TRBD2. The ends lost 4 bases at V and 4 bases at J; junction bases unmatched: 2. The germline V gene has CDR1 MDHEN and CDR2 SYDVKM. This CDR3 has 15 amino acids. CDR3 residues: CASSSLAGGYNEQFF. The CDR3 DNA sequence: TGTGCCAGCAGTTCACTAGCGGGAGGTTACAATGAGCAGTTCTTC.

J is TRBJ1-1 and V is TRBV29-1, with 7 bases lining up with TRBD1. CDR1 is SQVTM, CDR2 ANQGSEA, per germline. The CDR3 runs 12 residues. V dropped 7 bases and J dropped 4; count of bases not matched to a gene: 6. The CDR3, as DNA: TGCAGCGGGTGGAGGGGGCGCACTGAAGCTTTCTTT. This encodes CSGWRGRTEAFF.

The chain uses TRBV10-2 and TRBJ2-7; 13 bases are shared with TRBD2. The CDR3 is 16 amino acids. Trimming took 4 bases from V and 3 from J; bases not matched to a gene: 6. Per the germline V gene, CDR1 is WSHSY and CDR2 is SAAADI. The CDR3 loop is CASSGPGLAGFYEQYV. DNA of the CDR3: TGCGCCAGCAGTGGACCGGGACTAGCGGGATTCTACGAGCAGTACGTC.

This clone occurred a few times. The chain links TRBV4-3 to TRBJ1-3, with D unclear. The germline V gene has CDR1 LGHNA and CDR2 YSLEER. The V end lost 1 base, the J end lost 4 bases, and 5 bases lay between the germline ends. The CDR3 extends over 13 amino acids. CDR3 in DNA: TGCGCCAGCAGCCAAGCTCCCGGAAACACCATATATTTT. This translates into CASSQAPGNTIYF.

This chain uses TRBV29-1 with TRBJ2-7, with D unclear. Germline V CDR1 and CDR2: SQVTM, ANQGSEA. The V end was cut by 3 bases, the J end by 0 bases, with 3 bases between. The CDR3 sequence is 11 residues long. The CDR3 DNA follows: TGCAGCGTTGACAACTCCTACGAGCAGTACTTC. The encoded protein is CSVDNSYEQYF.